This TCR beta chain was found in a study of blood T cell repertoires in COVID-19 (dated by TCRdb to 2020 to 2022). Regarding the study in general: Samples covering the acute and convalescent phases of COVID-19 were provided by collaborators in the United States, Italy and Spain. The repertoires were released in a freely available public database intended as a resource for research on the immune response to SARS-CoV-2. Where available, HLA class I and class II types were taken from metadata supplied by the sample provider and were not determined by assay-based typing. Deeply sampled blood TCRbeta repertoires from subjects exposed to, actively infected with, or recovered from COVID-19 were included in the dataset. Sample metadata almost always included a de-identified subject ID, COVID-19 status, age in years and sex. The prospective study material was composed of cDNA or gDNA derived from T cells, B-cell-depleted T cells, or PBMCs. Samples were obtained from the ongoing ImmuneRACE study (first 160 participants) and from 1,000 to 1,500 subjects provided by 6 global collaborators. General findings and caveats noted by the study authors: Clinical and demographic metadata were provided uncurated, with the amount varying by source and participant.

This clone was found once. The target of this receptor is not known. Per-base quality was not reported, and no clone a single base away is much larger than it. TCRbeta CDR3 regions were amplified from genomic DNA using the immunoSEQ Assay, a bias-controlled multiplex PCR. Per the source publication's procedure: Within the assay, amplification of reference gene primers was used to estimate how many nucleated cells each sample contained. To quantify the absolute abundance of each unique TCRbeta CDR3 rearrangement, sequence reads were collapsed and filtered. For each sample, productive Simpson clonality was calculated by taking the square root of Simpson's diversity index across productive rearrangements. This immuneACCESS table, as held by TCRdb, lists in-frame sequences with V and J called but not all clones. Of the missing ones, under half trace to an unresolved V gene in checked studies; the others have no known cause. The DNA gave D and trimming, while V, J and clone size come from that table. Across this sample there are around 40,000 clones, with roughly 90% seen only once. Clones ranked in the top ten supply roughly an eighth of the sample.

The germline V gene supplies CDR1 LGHNA and CDR2 YSLEER. The CDR3 has 17 amino acids, counting the end cysteine and phenylalanine. Only CDR3 DNA is held: 51 bases, read in frame from base 1. Germline trimming: 5 bases from V, 2 bases from J; junction bases outside gene matches: 10. Whole blood was collected in K2EDTA tubes by collaborating institutions according to the institutions' own protocols. Collaborator samples were shipped for TCRbeta analysis as frozen whole blood, isolated PBMCs, or DNA extracted from either sample type. The sequencing input was peripheral blood. This sequence originates from a human donor in a cohort sampled during active COVID-19. This sequence uses TRBV4-3 and TRBJ2-1; TRBD2 agrees with 9 junctional bases. For the CDR3, the sequence is CASSYSLGGGAYNEQFF. Here is the DNA: TGCGCCAGCAGCTATTCTCTAGGCGGGGGGGCCTACAATGAGCAGTTCTTC.